Below are 5 T cell receptor beta chains sequenced from a single sample in a study of T-cell reconstitution after alpha-beta-depleted transplantation in children. Unique molecular identifiers were incorporated into the prepared TCRbeta library. One entry per CDR3 protein, called by TCRdb with MiXCR from the PCR reads. The profile shows more than 20,000 distinct CDR3 sequences, approximately 11% of them singletons. The source was PBMCs from the stem cell graft donor, collected from the stem cell graft. The receptors originated from a human donor who donated a stem cell graft to a child with chronic granulomatous disease.

Many counts were recorded for this clonotype. The V call is TRBV6-5, the J call TRBJ2-1; D gene uncertain. The germline V gene has CDR1 MNHEY and CDR2 SVGAGI. CDR3 size: 16 residues. V gave up 2 bases and J gave up 8 bases, with 19 bases separating them. The CDR3, as DNA: TGTGCCAGCAGTTACCCCCGCCCCGGAAACATGGATGAGCAGTTCTTC. Encoded protein: CASSYPRPGNMDEQFF.

The sample holds many counts of this clonotype. This rearrangement joins TRBV21-1 to TRBJ2-1. TRBV21-1 is reported as a pseudogene. There are 14 residues in the CDR3. DNA for the CDR3: TGTGCCAGCAGCTCAGTAGGAGCTTACAATGAGCAGTTCTTC. Amino acids: CASSSVGAYNEQFF.

This clonotype was seen many times. The rearrangement links TRBV11-2 to TRBJ2-5; TRBD2 aligns across 10 bases. This CDR3 region has 15 residues. Trimming at V came to 6 bases and at J to 1 base, leaving 5 bases not matched to a gene. Per germline, CDR1 SGHAT and CDR2 FQNNGV. The CDR3 sequence is CASRHWTSGQETQYF. The CDR3 nucleotides read TGTGCCAGCAGGCACTGGACTAGCGGCCAAGAGACCCAGTACTTC. The full variable domain, completed using reference TRBV11-2 and TRBJ2-5, is EAGVAQSPRYKIIEKRQSVAFWCNPISGHATLYWYQQILGQGPKLLIQFQNNGVVDDSQLPKDRFSAERLKGVDSTLKIQPAKLEDSAVYLCASRHWTSGQETQYFGPGTRLLVL.

This clonotype was counted at least ten times. The genes are TRBV28 and TRBJ2-2; no firm D call. Germline-derived CDR1 and CDR2 are MDHEN and SYDVKM. Trimming removed 8 bases from V and 0 bases from J, with 4 bases in between. This CDR3 is 12 amino acids long. CDR3 protein: CASEANTGELFF. In nucleotides, the CDR3 is TGTGCCAGCGAGGCGAACACCGGGGAGCTGTTTTTT.

This chain links TRBV12-3 or TRBV12-4 with TRBJ2-2; D may match TRBD1 or TRBD2 (5 bases each). The CDR3 is made up of 14 amino acids. V dropped 4 bases and J dropped 5 bases, with 11 bases sitting between them. CDR3 DNA sequence: TGTGCCAGCAGTTCCGGGACCCCAACCGGGGAGCTGTTTTTT. It translates to CASSSGTPTGELFF.